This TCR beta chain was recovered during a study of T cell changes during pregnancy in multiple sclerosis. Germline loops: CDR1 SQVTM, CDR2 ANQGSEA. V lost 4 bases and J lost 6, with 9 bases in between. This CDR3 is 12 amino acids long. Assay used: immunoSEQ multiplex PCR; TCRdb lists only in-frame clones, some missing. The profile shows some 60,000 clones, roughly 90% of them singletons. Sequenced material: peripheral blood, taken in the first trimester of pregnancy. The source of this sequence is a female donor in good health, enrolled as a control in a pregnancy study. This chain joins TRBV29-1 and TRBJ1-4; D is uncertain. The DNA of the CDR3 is TGCAGCGTTGTTTCGGGTGATGAAAAACTGTTTTTT. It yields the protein CSVVSGDEKLFF.